This TCR beta chain originates from a study of T cell repertoires in cytomegalovirus infection. The overall study: Based on public TCR beta signatures, there were indications of CMV infection and of a matching HLA type.

Using its own MiXCR run on the reads, TCRdb lists one record per CDR3 protein. The sample has 200,000 to 300,000 distinct CDR3 sequences, approximately 14% seen once; the top ten hold 7% to 9.5%. The table lists this clonotype with many counts. The target antigen is unknown. Study results and limitations: CMV-specific TCR beta clonotypes restricted by HLA-C were the ones dominating the ex vivo response. Summed frequency of public TCR beta families distinguished CMV carriers with the relevant HLA.

After removal of 6 bases from V and 6 bases from J, the junction contained 7 bases not matched to a gene. The CDR3 extends over 13 amino acids. Germline CDR1 SNHLY, CDR2 FYNNEI. The TCR comes from a human donor in good health (CMV status not recorded). Some clones in this sample may be carry-over from other donors' samples. This chain uses TRBV2 with TRBJ2-7; 8 bases align to TRBD1. Material for sequencing was PBMCs. The CDR3 loop reads CASRSGTGGEQYF. CDR3 bases: TGTGCCAGCAGGTCCGGGACAGGCGGCGAGCAGTACTTC.